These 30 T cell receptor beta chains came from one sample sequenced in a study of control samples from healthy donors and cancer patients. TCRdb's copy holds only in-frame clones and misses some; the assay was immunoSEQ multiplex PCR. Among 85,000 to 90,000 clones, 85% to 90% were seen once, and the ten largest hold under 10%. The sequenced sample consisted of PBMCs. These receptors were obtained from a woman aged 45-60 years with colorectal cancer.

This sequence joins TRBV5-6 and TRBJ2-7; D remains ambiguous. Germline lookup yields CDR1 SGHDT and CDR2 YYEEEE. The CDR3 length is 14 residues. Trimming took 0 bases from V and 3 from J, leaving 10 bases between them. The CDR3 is CASSLVRRSYEQYV. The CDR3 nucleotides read TGTGCCAGCAGCTTGGTTCGGCGGAGCTACGAGCAGTACGTC.

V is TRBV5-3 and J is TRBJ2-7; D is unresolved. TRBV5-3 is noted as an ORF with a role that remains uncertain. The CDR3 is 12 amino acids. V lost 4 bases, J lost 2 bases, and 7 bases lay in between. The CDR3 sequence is CARSMGTYEQYV. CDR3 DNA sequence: TGTGCCAGAAGCATGGGCACCTACGAGCAGTACGTC.

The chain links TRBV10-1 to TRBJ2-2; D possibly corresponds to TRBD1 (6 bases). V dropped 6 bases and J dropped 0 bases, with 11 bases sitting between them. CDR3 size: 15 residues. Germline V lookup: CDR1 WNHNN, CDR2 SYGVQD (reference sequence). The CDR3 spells CASRRDTSNTGELFF. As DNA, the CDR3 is TGCGCCAGCAGACGGGACACTTCGAACACCGGGGAGCTGTTTTTT.

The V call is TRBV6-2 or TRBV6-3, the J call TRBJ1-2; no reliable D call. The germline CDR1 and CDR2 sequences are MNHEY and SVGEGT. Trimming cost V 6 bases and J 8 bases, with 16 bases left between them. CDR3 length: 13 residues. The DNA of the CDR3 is TGTGCCAGCAGCCGCGCCCAGGTTTTCGGCTACACCTTC. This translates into CASSRAQVFGYTF.

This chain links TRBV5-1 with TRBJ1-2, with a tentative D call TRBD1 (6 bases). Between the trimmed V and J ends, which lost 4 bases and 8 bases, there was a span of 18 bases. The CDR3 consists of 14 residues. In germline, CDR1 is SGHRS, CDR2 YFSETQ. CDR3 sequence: CASSPGRTDGGYTF. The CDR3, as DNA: TGCGCCAGCAGCCCGGGCCGGACAGACGGGGGCTACACCTTC.

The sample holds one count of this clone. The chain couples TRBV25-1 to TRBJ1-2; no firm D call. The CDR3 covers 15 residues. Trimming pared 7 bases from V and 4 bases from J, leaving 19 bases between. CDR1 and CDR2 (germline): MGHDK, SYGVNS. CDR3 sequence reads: CASTAFKSPFYGYTF. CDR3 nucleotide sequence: TGTGCCAGCACGGCTTTCAAGTCACCATTCTATGGCTACACCTTC.

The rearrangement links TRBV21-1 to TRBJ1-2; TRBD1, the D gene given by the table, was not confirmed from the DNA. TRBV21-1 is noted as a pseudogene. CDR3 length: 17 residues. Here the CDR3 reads CASSKDQDRAINYGYTF. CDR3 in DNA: TGTGCCAGCAGCAAAGACCAGGACAGGGCCATTAACTATGGCTACACCTTC.

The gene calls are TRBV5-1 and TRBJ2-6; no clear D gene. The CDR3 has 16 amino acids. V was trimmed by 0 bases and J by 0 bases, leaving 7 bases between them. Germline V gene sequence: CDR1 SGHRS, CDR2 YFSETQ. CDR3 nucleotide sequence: TGCGCCAGCAGCTTGGGGGGAACCTCTGGGGCCAACGTCCTGACTTTC. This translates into CASSLGGTSGANVLTF.

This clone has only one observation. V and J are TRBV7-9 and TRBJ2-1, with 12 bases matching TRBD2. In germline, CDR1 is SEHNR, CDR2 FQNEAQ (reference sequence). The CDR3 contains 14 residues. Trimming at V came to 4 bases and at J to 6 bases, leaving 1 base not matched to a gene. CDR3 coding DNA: TGTGCCAGCAGCTCTAGCGGGGGGGCCAATGAGCAGTTCTTC. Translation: CASSSSGGANEQFF.

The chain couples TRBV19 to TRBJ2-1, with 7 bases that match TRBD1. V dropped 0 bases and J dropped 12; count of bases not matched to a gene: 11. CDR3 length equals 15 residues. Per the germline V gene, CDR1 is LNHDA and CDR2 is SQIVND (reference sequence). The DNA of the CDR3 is TGTGCCAGTAGTATAGACGAGACAGGGTCGCGCGGGCAGTTCTTC. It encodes CASSIDETGSRGQFF.

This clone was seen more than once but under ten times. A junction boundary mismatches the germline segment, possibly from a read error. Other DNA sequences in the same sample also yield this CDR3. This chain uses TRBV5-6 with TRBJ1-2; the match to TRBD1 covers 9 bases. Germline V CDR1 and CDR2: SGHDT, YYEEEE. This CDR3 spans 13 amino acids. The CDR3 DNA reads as TGTGCCAGCAGCTTGAGACAGGGGGATGGTTACACCTTC. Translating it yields CASSLRQGDGYTF.

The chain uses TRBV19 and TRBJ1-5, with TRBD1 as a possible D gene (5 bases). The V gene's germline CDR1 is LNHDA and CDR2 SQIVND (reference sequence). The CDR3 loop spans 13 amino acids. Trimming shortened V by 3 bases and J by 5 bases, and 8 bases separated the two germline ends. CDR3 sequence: CASSMSGYQPQHF. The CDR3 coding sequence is TGTGCCAGTAGTATGTCAGGGTATCAGCCCCAGCATTTT.

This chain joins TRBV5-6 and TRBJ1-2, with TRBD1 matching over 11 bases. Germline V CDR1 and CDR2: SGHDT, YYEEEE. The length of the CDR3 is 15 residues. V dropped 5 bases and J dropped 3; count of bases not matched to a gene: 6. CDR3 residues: CASRWTGGRDYGYTF. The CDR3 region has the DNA TGTGCCAGCAGGTGGACAGGGGGCAGAGACTATGGCTACACCTTC.

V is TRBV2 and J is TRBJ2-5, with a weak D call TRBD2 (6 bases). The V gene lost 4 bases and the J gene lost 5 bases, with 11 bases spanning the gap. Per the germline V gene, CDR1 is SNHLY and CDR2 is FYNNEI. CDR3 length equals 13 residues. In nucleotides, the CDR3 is TGTGCCAGCAGTGGAGGGGACTTTGAGACCCAGTACTTC. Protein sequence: CASSGGDFETQYF.

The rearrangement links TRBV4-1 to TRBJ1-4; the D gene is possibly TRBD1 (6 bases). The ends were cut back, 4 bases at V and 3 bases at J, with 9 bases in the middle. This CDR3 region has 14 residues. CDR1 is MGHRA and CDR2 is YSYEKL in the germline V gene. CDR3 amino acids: CASSLQGSNEKLFF. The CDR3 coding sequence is TGCGCCAGCAGCCTGCAGGGGTCTAATGAAAAACTGTTTTTT.

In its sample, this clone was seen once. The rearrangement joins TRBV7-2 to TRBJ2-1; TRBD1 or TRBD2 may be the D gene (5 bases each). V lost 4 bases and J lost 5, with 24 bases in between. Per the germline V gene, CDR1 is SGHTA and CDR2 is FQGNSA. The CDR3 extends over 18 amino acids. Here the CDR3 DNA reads TGTGCCAGCAGCTCCCTTATATCGACAGCCCGGGGAGACAATGAGCAGTTCTTC. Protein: CASSSLISTARGDNEQFF.

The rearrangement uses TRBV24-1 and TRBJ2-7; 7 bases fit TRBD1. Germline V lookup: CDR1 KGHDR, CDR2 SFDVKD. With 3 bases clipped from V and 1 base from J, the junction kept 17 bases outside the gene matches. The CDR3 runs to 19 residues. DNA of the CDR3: TGTGCCACCAGTGATCCCCGGGGTCGTGGGACAGTCGAATCCTACGAGCAGTACGTC. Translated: CATSDPRGRGTVESYEQYV.

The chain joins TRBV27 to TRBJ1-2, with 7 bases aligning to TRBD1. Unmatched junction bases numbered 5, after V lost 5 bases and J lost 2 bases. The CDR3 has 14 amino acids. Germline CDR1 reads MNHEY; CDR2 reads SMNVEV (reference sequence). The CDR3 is CASSGLTGNYGYTF. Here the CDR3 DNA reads TGTGCCAGCAGTGGGCTGACAGGGAACTATGGCTACACCTTC.

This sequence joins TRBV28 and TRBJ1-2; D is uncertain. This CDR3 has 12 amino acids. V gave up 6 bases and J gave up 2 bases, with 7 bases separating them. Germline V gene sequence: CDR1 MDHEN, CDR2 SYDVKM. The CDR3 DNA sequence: TGTGCCAGCAGCAACTACAACTATGGCTACACCTTC. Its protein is CASSNYNYGYTF.

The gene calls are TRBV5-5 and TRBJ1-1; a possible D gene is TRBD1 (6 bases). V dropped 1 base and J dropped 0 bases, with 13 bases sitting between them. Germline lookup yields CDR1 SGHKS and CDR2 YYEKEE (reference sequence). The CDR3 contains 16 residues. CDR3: CASSLLTGYMNTEAFF. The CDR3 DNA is TGTGCCAGCAGCTTGTTGACAGGTTACATGAACACTGAAGCTTTCTTT.

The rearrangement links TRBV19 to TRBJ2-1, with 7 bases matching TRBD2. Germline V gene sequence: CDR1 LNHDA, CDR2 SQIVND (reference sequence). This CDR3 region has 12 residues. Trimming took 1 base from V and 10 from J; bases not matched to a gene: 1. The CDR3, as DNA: TGTGCCAGTAGTATAGGGGGGGGAGAGCAGTTCTTC. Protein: CASSIGGGEQFF.

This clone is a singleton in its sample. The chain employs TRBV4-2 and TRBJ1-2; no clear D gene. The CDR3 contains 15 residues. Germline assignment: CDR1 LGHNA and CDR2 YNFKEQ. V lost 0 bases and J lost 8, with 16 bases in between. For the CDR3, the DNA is TGTGCCAGCAGCCAAGATCTTACCCAAAGAGGAGGCTACACCTTC. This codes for CASSQDLTQRGGYTF.

The CDR3 bases are TGTGCCAGCAGCCAAGCCTTGAATTCACCCCTCCACTTT. Encoded protein: CASSQALNSPLHF. The chain is built from TRBV3-1 (or the pseudogene TRBV3-2) and TRBJ1-6; D unresolved. The CDR3 consists of 13 residues. Germline loops: CDR1 LGHDT, CDR2 YNNKEL (reference sequence). V lost 1 base, J lost 7 bases, and 5 bases lay in between.

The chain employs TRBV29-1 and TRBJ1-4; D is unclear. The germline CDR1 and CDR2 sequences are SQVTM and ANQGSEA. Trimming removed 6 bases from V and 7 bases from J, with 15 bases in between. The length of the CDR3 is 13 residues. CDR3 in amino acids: CSVARVGGEKLFF. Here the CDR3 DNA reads TGCAGCGTGGCGAGGGTAGGAGGTGAAAAACTGTTTTTT.

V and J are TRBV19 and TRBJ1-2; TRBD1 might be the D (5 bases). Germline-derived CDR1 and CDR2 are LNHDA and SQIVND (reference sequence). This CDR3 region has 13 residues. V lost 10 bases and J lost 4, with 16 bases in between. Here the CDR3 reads CATQSRDGYGYTF. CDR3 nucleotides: TGTGCCACCCAGAGCCGGGACGGCTATGGCTACACCTTC. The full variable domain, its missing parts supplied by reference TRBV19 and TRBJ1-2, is DGGITQSPKYLFRKEGQNVTLSCEQNLNHDAMYWYRQDPGQGLRLIYYSQIVNDFQKGDIAEGYSVSREKKESFPLTVTSAQKNPTAFYLCATQSRDGYGYTFGSGTRLTVV.

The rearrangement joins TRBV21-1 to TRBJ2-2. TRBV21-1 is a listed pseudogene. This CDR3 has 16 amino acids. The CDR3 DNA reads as TGTGCCAGCTTACTACTCGGGCAGGCGAACACCGGGGAGCTGTTTTTT. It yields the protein CASLLLGQANTGELFF.

As DNA, the CDR3 is TGTGCCACCAGTGATGGACAGGGGGCGCGTTGGGATGAGCAGTTCTTC. Translating it yields CATSDGQGARWDEQFF. V is TRBV24-1 and J is TRBJ2-1; TRBD1 agrees at 11 bases. The germline CDR1 and CDR2 sequences are KGHDR and SFDVKD. The CDR3 is 16 residues long. The V gene end was trimmed by 3 bases and the J gene end by 8 bases; junction bases not matched to a gene: 8.

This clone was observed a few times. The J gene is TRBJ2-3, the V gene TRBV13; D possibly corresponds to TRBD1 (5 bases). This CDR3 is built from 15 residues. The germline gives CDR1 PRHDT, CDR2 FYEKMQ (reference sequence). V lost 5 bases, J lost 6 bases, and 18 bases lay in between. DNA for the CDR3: TGTGCCAGCAGCCTAAGGTTGATAGGGGCTGATACGCAGTATTTT. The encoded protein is CASSLRLIGADTQYF.

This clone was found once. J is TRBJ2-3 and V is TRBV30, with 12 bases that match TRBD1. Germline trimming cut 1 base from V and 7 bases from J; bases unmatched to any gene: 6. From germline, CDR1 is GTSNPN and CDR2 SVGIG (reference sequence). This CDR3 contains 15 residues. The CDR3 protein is CAWSGGTGGWNTQYF. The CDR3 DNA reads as TGTGCCTGGAGTGGAGGGACAGGGGGCTGGAATACGCAGTATTTT.

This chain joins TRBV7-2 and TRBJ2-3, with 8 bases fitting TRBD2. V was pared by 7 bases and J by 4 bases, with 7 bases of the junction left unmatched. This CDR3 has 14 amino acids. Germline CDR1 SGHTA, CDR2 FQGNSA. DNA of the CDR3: TGTGCCAGCACTCGGGGGGGCGGGGCAGATACGCAGTATTTT. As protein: CASTRGGGADTQYF.